This T cell receptor beta chain was recorded in a study of T cells in Graves' hyperthyroidism and ophthalmopathy. Germline CDR1 and CDR2: LNHDA and SQIVND (reference sequence). V lost 8 bases and J 0 bases, leaving 13 bases between the germline ends. CDR3 length equals 14 residues. The TCR beta CDR3 regions underwent amplification using RNA transcripts as the source. The TCR CDR3 first-round RT-PCR relied on the HTBI primer set. MiXCR, applied by TCRdb to the multiplex PCR reads, yields one record per CDR3 protein. The data contain a few hundred thousand distinct CDR3 sequences, roughly an eighth of them singletons.

The source material was blood. The source is a middle-aged woman with Graves' ophthalmopathy. The chain combines TRBV19 with TRBJ1-1; D perhaps matches TRBD1 (6 bases). CDR3 amino acids: CASEETGLNTEAFF. CDR3 coding DNA: TGTGCCAGTGAAGAGACAGGCTTGAACACTGAAGCTTTCTTT.